Given below is one TCR beta chain in context. The ends lost 7 bases at V and 4 bases at J; junction bases unmatched: 4. The CDR3 sequence is 13 residues long. Germline V gene sequence: CDR1 WSHSY, CDR2 SAAADI. This specimen comes from a study of blood T cell repertoires in COVID-19. Under the authors' procedure: Reference gene primer amplification in the assay estimated nucleated cell counts. The repertoire was sequenced with immunoSEQ multiplex PCR; TCRdb's copy has only in-frame clones and lacks some. The V and J calls and clone size were taken over from that table, and D and trimming were inferred from the DNA. The sample holds hundreds of thousands of clones; 80% to 85% are singletons and the top ten take approximately 5%. Participants were aged about 18 to 100 years from around 24 US areas. Which cohort a participant joined came from the clinical history participants gave. Exposed enrollees encountered a COVID-19 case at some point within 2 weeks before study entry.

The V and J genes are TRBV10-2 and TRBJ1-2; 9 nucleotides align to TRBD1. The source material was PBMCs or T cells enriched from blood (not recorded which). The receptor's source is a man aged 35 to 55 who had been exposed to COVID-19. CDR3 in amino acids: CASKGQGSYGYTF. CDR3 nucleotide sequence: TGCGCCAGCAAAGGACAGGGGAGCTATGGCTACACCTTC.